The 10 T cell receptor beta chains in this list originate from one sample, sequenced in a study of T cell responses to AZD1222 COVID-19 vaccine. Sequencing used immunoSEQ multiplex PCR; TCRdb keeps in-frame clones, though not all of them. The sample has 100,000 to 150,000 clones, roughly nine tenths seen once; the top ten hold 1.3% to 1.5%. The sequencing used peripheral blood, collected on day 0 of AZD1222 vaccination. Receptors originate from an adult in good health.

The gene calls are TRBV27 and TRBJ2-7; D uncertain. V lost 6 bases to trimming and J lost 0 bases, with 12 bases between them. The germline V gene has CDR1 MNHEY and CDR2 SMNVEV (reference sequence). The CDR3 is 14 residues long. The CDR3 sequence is CASRALMSSYEQYF. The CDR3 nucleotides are TGTGCCAGCAGAGCTCTTATGAGCTCCTACGAGCAGTACTTC.

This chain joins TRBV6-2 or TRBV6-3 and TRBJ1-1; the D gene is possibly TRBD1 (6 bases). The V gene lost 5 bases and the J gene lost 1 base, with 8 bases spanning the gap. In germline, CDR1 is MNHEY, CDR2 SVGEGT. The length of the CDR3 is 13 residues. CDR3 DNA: TGTGCCAGCAGTGACAGGTCGAACACTGAAGCTTTCTTT. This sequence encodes CASSDRSNTEAFF.

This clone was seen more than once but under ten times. CDR3 protein: CASSIGTRANYGYTF. The CDR3 nucleotides are TGTGCCAGTAGTATTGGGACGAGAGCTAACTATGGCTACACCTTC. The chain joins TRBV19 to TRBJ1-2, with D tentatively TRBD1 (5 bases). The CDR3 extends over 15 amino acids. Trimming pared 3 bases from V and 0 bases from J, leaving 11 bases between. Germline V gene sequence: CDR1 LNHDA, CDR2 SQIVND (reference sequence).

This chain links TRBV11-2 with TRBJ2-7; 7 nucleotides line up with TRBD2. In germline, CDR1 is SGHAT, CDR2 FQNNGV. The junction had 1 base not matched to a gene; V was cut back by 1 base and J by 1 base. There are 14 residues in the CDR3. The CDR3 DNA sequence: TGTGCCAGCAGCTTAGCGCGGGGGTCCTACGAGCAGTACTTC. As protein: CASSLARGSYEQYF.

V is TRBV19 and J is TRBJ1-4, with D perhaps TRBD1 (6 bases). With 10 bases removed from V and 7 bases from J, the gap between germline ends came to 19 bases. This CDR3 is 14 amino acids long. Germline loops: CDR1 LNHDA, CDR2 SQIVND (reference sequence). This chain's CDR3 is CAISPTGGAEKLFF. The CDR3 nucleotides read TGTGCCATTAGCCCCACCGGGGGGGCTGAAAAACTGTTTTTT.

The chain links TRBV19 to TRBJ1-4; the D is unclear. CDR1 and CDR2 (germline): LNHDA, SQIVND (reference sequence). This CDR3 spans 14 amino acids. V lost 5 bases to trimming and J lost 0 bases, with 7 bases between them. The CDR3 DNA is TGTGCCAGTAGTGTACCCTCAACTAATGAAAAACTGTTTTTT. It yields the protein CASSVPSTNEKLFF.

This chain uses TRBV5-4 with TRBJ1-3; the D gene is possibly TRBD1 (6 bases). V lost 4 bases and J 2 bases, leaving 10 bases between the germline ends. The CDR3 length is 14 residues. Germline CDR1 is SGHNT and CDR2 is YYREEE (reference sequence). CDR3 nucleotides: TGTGCCAGCAGCCGGGACAACCCTGGAAACACCATATATTTT. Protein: CASSRDNPGNTIYF.

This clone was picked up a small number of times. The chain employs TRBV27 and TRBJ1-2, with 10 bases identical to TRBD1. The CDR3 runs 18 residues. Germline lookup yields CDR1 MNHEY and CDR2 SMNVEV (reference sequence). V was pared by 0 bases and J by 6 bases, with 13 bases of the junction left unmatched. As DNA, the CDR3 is TGTGCCAGCAGTTTATCCCGGAGGGACAGGGGATTTAGGGATGGCTACACCTTC. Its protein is CASSLSRRDRGFRDGYTF.

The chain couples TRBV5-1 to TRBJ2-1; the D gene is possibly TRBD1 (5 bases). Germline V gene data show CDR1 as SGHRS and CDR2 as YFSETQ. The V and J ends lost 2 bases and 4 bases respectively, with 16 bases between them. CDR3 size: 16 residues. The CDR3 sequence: CASSLTTGPLYNEQFF. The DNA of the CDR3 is TGCGCCAGCAGCTTAACCACAGGACCGTTGTACAATGAGCAGTTCTTC.

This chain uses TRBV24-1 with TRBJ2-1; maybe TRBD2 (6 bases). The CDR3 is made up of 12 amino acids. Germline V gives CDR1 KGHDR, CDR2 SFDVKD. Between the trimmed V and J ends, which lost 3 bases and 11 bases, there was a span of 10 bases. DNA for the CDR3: TGTGCCACCAGTGATGCACGGGAGCAGCAGTTCTTC. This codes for CATSDAREQQFF.